Listed below are T cell receptor beta chains from one sample, sequenced in a study of beta chain features in type 1 diabetes. Method: immunoSEQ multiplex PCR; TCRdb's copy keeps in-frame clones and lacks some. The data contain about 410,000 clones, approximately 14% of them singletons. Sequenced sample: naive CD4+ T cells from blood. The receptors derive from a man between 25 and 39 years old in good health. The CDR3 runs from the conserved cysteine through the conserved F or W. A D gene is named only where the DNA matches it firmly. Size is omitted from some rows. Given values are once, few, many or a class for expanded clones.

size: few
J: TRBJ2-7
D: TRBD1
V: TRBV9
CDR3: CASSATTGGPYEQYF
DNA: TGTGCCAGCAGCGCAACGACAGGGGGGCCGTACGAGCAGTACTTC

size: -
J: TRBJ1-1
D: -
V: TRBV6-5
CDR3: CASSYSAPNTEAFF
DNA: TGTGCCAGCAGTTACTCGGCACCGAACACTGAAGCTTTCTTT

size: few
J: TRBJ1-1
D: TRBD1
V: TRBV7-2
CDR3: CASSLGTGGLAFF
DNA: TGTGCCAGCAGCTTAGGAACAGGGGGCCTAGCTTTCTTT

size: -
J: TRBJ2-2
D: -
V: TRBV20-1
CDR3: CSAARGGELFF
DNA: TGCAGTGCAGCCCGGGGCGGGGAGCTGTTTTTT

size: few
J: TRBJ2-2
D: -
V: TRBV9
CDR3: CASSVSGETRSGELFF
DNA: TGTGCCAGCAGCGTCTCGGGGGAGACCCGTTCCGGGGAGCTGTTTTTT

size: few
J: TRBJ1-6
D: -
V: TRBV21-1
CDR3: CASPHKGCTLHF
DNA: TGTGCCAGTCCTCACAAAGGGTGCACCCTCCACTTT

size: -
J: TRBJ2-1
D: -
V: TRBV7-2
CDR3: CASSLARASLGEQFF
DNA: TGTGCCAGCAGCTTAGCGCGGGCTAGCCTCGGTGAGCAGTTCTTC

size: few
J: TRBJ2-3
D: TRBD2
V: TRBV15
CDR3: CATSRDLLAGNTDTQYF
DNA: TGTGCCACCAGCAGAGATTTGCTAGCGGGCAACACAGATACGCAGTATTTT

size: few
J: TRBJ2-1
D: -
V: TRBV29-1
CDR3: CSVPNPGYNEQFF
DNA: TGCAGCGTCCCTAATCCGGGTTACAATGAGCAGTTCTTC

size: -
J: TRBJ2-5
D: -
V: TRBV27
CDR3: CASSSLARGGETQYF
DNA: TGTGCCAGCAGTTCCTTGGCTAGAGGTGGGGAGACCCAGTACTTC

size: few
J: TRBJ1-1
D: TRBD1
V: TRBV29-1
CDR3: CSVAPGQGLAFF
DNA: TGCAGCGTTGCACCGGGACAGGGTCTAGCTTTCTTT

size: -
J: TRBJ2-7
D: -
V: TRBV5-1
CDR3: CASSLLDGSYEQYF
DNA: TGCGCCAGCAGCCTTCTTGACGGTTCCTACGAGCAGTACTTC

size: -
J: TRBJ2-1
D: -
V: TRBV20-1
CDR3: CSARNNEQFF
DNA: TGCAGTGCTAGAAACAATGAGCAGTTCTTC

size: -
J: TRBJ2-5
D: -
V: TRBV4-3
CDR3: CASSRSSAGWETQYF
DNA: TGCGCCAGCAGTCGGAGCTCGGCGGGGTGGGAGACCCAGTACTTC

size: once
J: TRBJ1-2
D: -
V: TRBV5-4
CDR3: CASSTGTNSGYTF
DNA: TGTGCCAGCAGCACCGGGACAAACTCCGGCTACACCTTC

size: few
J: TRBJ2-7
D: -
V: TRBV29-1
CDR3: CSVIVGYEQYF
DNA: TGCAGCGTTATCGTAGGCTACGAGCAGTACTTC

size: few
J: TRBJ1-2
D: -
V: TRBV19
CDR3: CASSIGGSGYGYTF
DNA: TGTGCCAGTAGTATAGGGGGCAGCGGCTATGGCTACACCTTC

size: few
J: TRBJ2-5
D: TRBD2
V: TRBV11-2
CDR3: CASSPGLAGSTQYF
DNA: TGTGCCAGCAGCCCGGGACTAGCGGGTAGTACCCAGTACTTC

size: -
J: TRBJ1-2
D: -
V: TRBV30
CDR3: CAWSVNYGYTF
DNA: TGTGCCTGGAGTGTAAATTATGGCTACACCTTC

size: few
J: TRBJ2-1
D: -
V: TRBV9
CDR3: CASNRASANEQFF
DNA: TGTGCCAGCAACCGGGCCAGCGCCAATGAGCAGTTCTTC

size: -
J: TRBJ2-1
D: -
V: TRBV20-1
CDR3: CSAGTYEQFF
DNA: TGCAGTGCTGGGACATATGAGCAGTTCTTC

size: few
J: TRBJ2-1
D: TRBD2
V: TRBV18
CDR3: CASSPLGTSGSSYNEQFF
DNA: TGTGCCAGCTCACCATTAGGGACTAGCGGAAGCTCCTACAATGAGCAGTTCTTC

size: -
J: TRBJ2-7
D: -
V: TRBV5-1
CDR3: CASTGASPYEQYF
DNA: TGCGCCAGCACGGGGGCAAGTCCCTACGAGCAGTACTTC

size: once
J: TRBJ2-3
D: -
V: TRBV9
CDR3: CASESYSTDTQYF
DNA: TGTGCCAGCGAGTCTTACAGCACAGATACGCAGTATTTT

size: -
J: TRBJ2-2
D: -
V: TRBV14
CDR3: CASSQALGVNTGELFF
DNA: TGTGCCAGCAGCCAAGCTCTTGGCGTGAACACCGGGGAGCTGTTTTTT

size: -
J: TRBJ2-6
D: -
V: TRBV5-4
CDR3: CASSLIINSGANVLTF
DNA: TGTGCCAGCAGCTTGATTATAAACTCTGGGGCCAACGTCCTGACTTTC

size: -
J: TRBJ2-5
D: TRBD2
V: TRBV25-1
CDR3: CASSETSGNQETQYF
DNA: TGTGCCAGCAGTGAGACTAGCGGGAATCAAGAGACCCAGTACTTC

size: -
J: TRBJ1-5
D: -
V: TRBV29-1
CDR3: CSVSQDSNQPQHF
DNA: TGCAGCGTTTCCCAGGATAGCAATCAGCCCCAGCATTTT

size: -
J: TRBJ2-1
D: TRBD2
V: TRBV7-6
CDR3: CASSFRAGLYLGEQFF
DNA: TGTGCCAGCAGCTTTAGAGCGGGACTCTACCTAGGGGAGCAGTTCTTC

size: -
J: TRBJ2-5
D: -
V: TRBV10-3
CDR3: CATWTPSGETQYF
DNA: TGTGCCACTTGGACCCCCTCCGGGGAGACCCAGTACTTC

size: few
J: TRBJ1-5
D: -
V: TRBV30
CDR3: CAWREGVSQPQHF
DNA: TGTGCCTGGAGGGAAGGAGTCAGCCAGCCCCAGCATTTT

size: few
J: TRBJ1-2
D: TRBD1
V: TRBV29-1
CDR3: CSVLSWDRRDYGYTF
DNA: TGCAGCGTCCTATCGTGGGACAGACGAGACTATGGCTACACCTTC

size: -
J: TRBJ1-1
D: -
V: TRBV4-3
CDR3: CASSQEAGTEAFF
DNA: TGCGCCAGCAGCCAAGAAGCGGGCACTGAAGCTTTCTTT

size: -
J: TRBJ1-1
D: -
V: TRBV4-2
CDR3: CASSQSERNTEAFF
DNA: TGTGCCAGCAGCCAATCAGAGCGGAACACTGAAGCTTTCTTT

size: few
J: TRBJ2-1
D: -
V: TRBV5-1
CDR3: CASSLAGRVEYNEQFF
DNA: TGCGCCAGCAGCTTGGCCGGCAGGGTGGAGTACAATGAGCAGTTCTTC

size: -
J: TRBJ1-4
D: -
V: TRBV18
CDR3: CASSPGRRSHNEKLFF
DNA: TGTGCCAGCTCACCAGGGAGGCGCAGTCATAATGAAAAACTGTTTTTT

size: -
J: TRBJ2-5
D: TRBD2
V: TRBV27
CDR3: CASRLRVLAGPETQYF
DNA: TGTGCCAGCCGCTTGAGGGTGCTAGCGGGACCGGAGACCCAGTACTTC

size: few
J: TRBJ2-3
D: -
V: TRBV9
CDR3: CASSGSRAFTDTQYF
DNA: TGTGCCAGCAGCGGCTCCCGGGCATTCACAGATACGCAGTATTTT

size: -
J: TRBJ2-1
D: TRBD2
V: TRBV7-2
CDR3: CASSLGTSGSRVNEQFF
DNA: TGTGCCAGCAGCTTAGGGACTAGCGGGAGTAGAGTCAATGAGCAGTTCTTC

size: -
J: TRBJ2-3
D: TRBD2
V: TRBV15
CDR3: CATSRDLGAGGSDTQYF
DNA: TGTGCCACCAGCAGAGATTTGGGAGCGGGGGGTTCTGATACGCAGTATTTT

size: few
J: TRBJ2-1
D: -
V: TRBV5-4
CDR3: CASSLDGTAYNEQFF
DNA: TGTGCCAGCAGCTTGGACGGAACCGCCTACAATGAGCAGTTCTTC

size: -
J: TRBJ2-1
D: -
V: TRBV27
CDR3: CASSLFLTGGEQFF
DNA: TGTGCCAGCAGTTTATTTTTGACCGGAGGTGAGCAGTTCTTC

size: few
J: TRBJ2-2
D: -
V: TRBV29-1
CDR3: CSVEVVVGELFF
DNA: TGCAGCGTTGAAGTAGTTGTCGGGGAGCTGTTTTTT

size: few
J: TRBJ2-5
D: TRBD2
V: TRBV7-7
CDR3: CASSLNVGRAGEETQYF
DNA: TGTGCCAGCAGCTTAAATGTCGGTCGGGCGGGGGAAGAGACCCAGTACTTC

size: -
J: TRBJ1-2
D: TRBD1
V: TRBV5-4
CDR3: CASSRPGQENGYTF
DNA: TGTGCCAGCAGCCGACCGGGACAGGAGAATGGCTACACCTTC

size: -
J: TRBJ2-3
D: -
V: TRBV7-2
CDR3: CASSSTGSTDTQYF
DNA: TGTGCCAGCAGCTCCACAGGGAGCACAGATACGCAGTATTTT

size: -
J: TRBJ2-5
D: -
V: TRBV7-6
CDR3: CASSLGRKETQYF
DNA: TGTGCCAGCAGCTTAGGGAGAAAAGAGACCCAGTACTTC

size: few
J: TRBJ2-3
D: -
V: TRBV9
CDR3: CASSVDAGTSTDTQYF
DNA: TGTGCCAGCAGCGTAGATGCGGGAACTAGCACAGATACGCAGTATTTT